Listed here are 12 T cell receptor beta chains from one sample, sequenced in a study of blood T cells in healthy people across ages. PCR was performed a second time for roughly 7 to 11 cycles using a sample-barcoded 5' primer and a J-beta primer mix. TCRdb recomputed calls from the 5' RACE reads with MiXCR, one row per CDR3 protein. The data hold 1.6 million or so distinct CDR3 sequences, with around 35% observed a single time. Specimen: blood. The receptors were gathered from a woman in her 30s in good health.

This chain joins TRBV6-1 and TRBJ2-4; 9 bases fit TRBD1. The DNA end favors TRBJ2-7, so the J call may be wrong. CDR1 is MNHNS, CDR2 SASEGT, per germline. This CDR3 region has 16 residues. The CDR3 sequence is CASSEAVGTGRYEQYF. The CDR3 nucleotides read TGTGCCAGCAGTGAAGCAGTGGGGACAGGGAGATACGAGCAGTACTTC.

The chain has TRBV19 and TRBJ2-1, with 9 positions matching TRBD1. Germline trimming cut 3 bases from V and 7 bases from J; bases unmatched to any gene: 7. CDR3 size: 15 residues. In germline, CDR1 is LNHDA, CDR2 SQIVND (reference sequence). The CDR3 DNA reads TGTGCCAGTAGTATCGGAGGGACAGGGTGGAATGAGCAGTTCTTC. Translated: CASSIGGTGWNEQFF.

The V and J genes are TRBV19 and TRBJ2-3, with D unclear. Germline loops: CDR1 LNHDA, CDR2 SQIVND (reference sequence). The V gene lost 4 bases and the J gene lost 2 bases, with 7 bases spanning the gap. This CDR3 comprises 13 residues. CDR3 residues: CASSSPTTDTQYF. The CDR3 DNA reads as TGTGCCAGTAGTAGTCCTACCACAGATACGCAGTATTTT.

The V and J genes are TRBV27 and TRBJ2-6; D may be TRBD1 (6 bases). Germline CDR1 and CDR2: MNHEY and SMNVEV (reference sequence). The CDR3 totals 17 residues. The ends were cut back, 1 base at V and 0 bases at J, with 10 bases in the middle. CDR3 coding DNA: TGTGCCAGCAGTTTATGGGGACAATCCTCTGGGGCCAACGTCCTGACTTTC. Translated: CASSLWGQSSGANVLTF.

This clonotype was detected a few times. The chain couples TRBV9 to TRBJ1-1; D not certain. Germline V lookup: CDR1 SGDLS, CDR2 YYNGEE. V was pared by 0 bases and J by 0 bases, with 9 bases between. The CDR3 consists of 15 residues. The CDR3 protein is CASSVDPGMNTEAFF. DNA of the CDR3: TGTGCCAGCAGCGTAGACCCGGGGATGAACACTGAAGCTTTCTTT.

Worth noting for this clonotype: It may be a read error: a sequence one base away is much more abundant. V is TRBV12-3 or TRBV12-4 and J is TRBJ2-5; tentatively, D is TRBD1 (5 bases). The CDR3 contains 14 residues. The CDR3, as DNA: TGTGCCGGCAGTTTGGGGCAGGGCCTTGGGACCCAGTACTTC. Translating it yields CAGSLGQGLGTQYF.

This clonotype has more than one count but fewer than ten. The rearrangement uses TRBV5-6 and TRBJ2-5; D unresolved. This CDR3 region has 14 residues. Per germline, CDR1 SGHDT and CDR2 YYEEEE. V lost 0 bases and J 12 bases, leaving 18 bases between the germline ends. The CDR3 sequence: CASSLAWGSRSEYF. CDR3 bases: TGTGCCAGCAGCTTGGCCTGGGGAAGCCGGTCAGAGTACTTC.

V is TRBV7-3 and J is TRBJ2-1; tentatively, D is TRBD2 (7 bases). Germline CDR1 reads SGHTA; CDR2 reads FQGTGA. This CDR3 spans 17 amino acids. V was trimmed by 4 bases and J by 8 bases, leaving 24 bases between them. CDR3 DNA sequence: TGTGCCAGCAGCTCCCTCCCAGGCCGGGGGGCCTCCGATGAGCAGTTCTTC. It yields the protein CASSSLPGRGASDEQFF.

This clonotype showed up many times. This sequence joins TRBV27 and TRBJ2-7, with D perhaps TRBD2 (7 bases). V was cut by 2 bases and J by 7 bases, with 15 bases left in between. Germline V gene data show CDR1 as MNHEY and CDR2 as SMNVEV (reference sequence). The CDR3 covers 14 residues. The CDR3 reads CASSLDRTGGEQYF. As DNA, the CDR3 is TGTGCCAGCAGTTTAGACAGGACCGGGGGGGAGCAGTACTTC.

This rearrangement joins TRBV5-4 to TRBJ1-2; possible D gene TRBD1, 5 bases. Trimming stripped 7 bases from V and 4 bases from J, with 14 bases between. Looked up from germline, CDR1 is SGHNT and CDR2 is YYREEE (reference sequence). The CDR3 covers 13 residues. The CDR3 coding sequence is TGTGCCAGCTCCCGGGACGGACTCTATGGCTACACCTTC. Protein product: CASSRDGLYGYTF.

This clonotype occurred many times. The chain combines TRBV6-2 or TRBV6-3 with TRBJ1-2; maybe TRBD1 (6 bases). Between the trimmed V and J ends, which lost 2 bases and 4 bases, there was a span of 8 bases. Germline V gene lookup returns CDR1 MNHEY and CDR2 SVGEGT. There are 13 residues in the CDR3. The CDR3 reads CASSYGQSYGYTF. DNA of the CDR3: TGTGCCAGCAGTTACGGACAGAGCTATGGCTACACCTTC.

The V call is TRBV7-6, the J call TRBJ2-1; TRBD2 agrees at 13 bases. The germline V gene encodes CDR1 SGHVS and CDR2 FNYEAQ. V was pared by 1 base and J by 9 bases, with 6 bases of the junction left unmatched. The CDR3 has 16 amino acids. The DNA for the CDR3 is TGTGCCAGCAGCTTAGTAGGACTAGCGGGAGAGGGTGAGCAGTTCTTC. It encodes CASSLVGLAGEGEQFF.